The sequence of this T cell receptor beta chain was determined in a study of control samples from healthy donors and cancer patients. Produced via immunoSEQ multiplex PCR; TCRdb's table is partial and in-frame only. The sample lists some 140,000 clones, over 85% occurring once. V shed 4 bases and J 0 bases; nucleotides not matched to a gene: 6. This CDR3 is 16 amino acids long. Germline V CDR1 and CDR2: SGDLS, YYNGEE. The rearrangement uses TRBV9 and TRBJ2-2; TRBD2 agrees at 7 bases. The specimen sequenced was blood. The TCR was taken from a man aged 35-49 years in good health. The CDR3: CASSPFGGTNTGELFF. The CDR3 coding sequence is TGTGCCAGCAGCCCTTTCGGGGGGACGAACACCGGGGAGCTGTTTTTT.